These 25 T cell receptor beta chains originate from one sample sequenced in a study of CD8+ T cells in alopecia areata. Treatment denoted: oral pan-JAK inhibitor, 5-10 mg twice daily. It was cDNA, reverse transcribed from extracted RNA, that served as the sequencing template. Sequencing used immunoSEQ multiplex PCR; TCRdb keeps in-frame clones, though not all of them. Among about 210,000 clones, more than 55% were seen once, and the ten largest hold around 1.3%. The sample consisted of CD4+ T cells sorted from blood, taken around week 46, from a patient treated with tofacitinib. The receptors derive from a human donor with alopecia areata.

The chain uses TRBV27 and TRBJ1-6, with D perhaps matching TRBD1 (6 bases). This CDR3 contains 16 residues. Germline-derived CDR1 and CDR2 are MNHEY and SMNVEV (reference sequence). V was clipped by 5 bases and J by 0 bases, with 11 bases between them. In DNA, the CDR3 is TGTGCCAGCAGTGTGGACAGTAGCTCCTATAATTCACCCCTCCACTTT. This sequence encodes CASSVDSSSYNSPLHF.

V gene TRBV2 combines with J gene TRBJ2-6; D gene ambiguous. CDR3 length equals 18 residues. Germline V CDR1 and CDR2: SNHLY, FYNNEI. Trimming cost V 0 bases and J 0 bases, with 12 bases left between them. The CDR3 region has the DNA TGTGCCAGCAGTGAAGCACCAGGATTCTTCTCTGGGGCCAACGTCCTGACTTTC. Translated, it gives CASSEAPGFFSGANVLTF.

This chain uses TRBV2 with TRBJ2-5, with 8 bases identical to TRBD1. Germline CDR1 and CDR2: SNHLY and FYNNEI. The CDR3 is made up of 13 amino acids. Trimming removed 5 bases from V and 5 bases from J; junction bases left unmatched: 4. CDR3 loop: CASSLDREETQYF. The DNA for the CDR3 is TGTGCCAGCAGTCTGGACAGGGAGGAGACCCAGTACTTC.

This clone was seen a few times. V gene TRBV2 combines with J gene TRBJ1-2; D is unresolved. The CDR3 runs 12 residues. V gave up 8 bases and J gave up 2 bases, with 9 bases separating them. Germline values: CDR1 SNHLY, CDR2 FYNNEI. The CDR3 nucleotides are TGTGCCAGCGGGCGGCCGAACTATGGCTACACCTTC. It is translated as CASGRPNYGYTF.

The V gene is TRBV7-3, the J gene TRBJ2-1; 12 bases agree with TRBD2. J lost 5 bases, V lost 5 bases, and 7 bases had no gene match. This CDR3 comprises 16 residues. CDR1 and CDR2 from the germline V gene are SGHTA and FQGTGA. In DNA, the CDR3 is TGTGCCAGCAGCATTACTAGCGGGGGGAACAACAATGAGCAGTTCTTC. It translates to CASSITSGGNNNEQFF.

CDR3 nucleotide sequence: TGTGCCACCAGCAGATCTAGGAATGAGCAGTTCTTC. Translated: CATSRSRNEQFF. The chain joins TRBV15 to TRBJ2-1; D not resolved. The CDR3 is 12 amino acids. Germline V CDR1 and CDR2: LNHNV, YYDKDF (reference sequence). V gave up 2 bases and J gave up 7 bases, with 6 bases separating them.

J is TRBJ2-2 and V is TRBV27, with 8 positions matching TRBD2. Germline trimming cut 8 bases from V and 1 base from J; bases unmatched to any gene: 9. The germline CDR1 and CDR2 sequences are MNHEY and SMNVEV (reference sequence). The CDR3 runs to 16 residues. The CDR3 DNA sequence: TGTGCCAGCTCTAAGGAGGCGGGGGGGAACACCGGGGAGCTGTTTTTT. Encoded protein: CASSKEAGGNTGELFF.

This clone appeared a single time. V gene TRBV29-1 combines with J gene TRBJ2-2, with a weak D call TRBD2 (6 bases). V gave up 6 bases and J gave up 0 bases, with 14 bases separating them. Germline loops: CDR1 SQVTM, CDR2 ANQGSEA. The CDR3 sequence is 15 residues long. CDR3 loop: CSVSGSGPNTGELFF. For the CDR3, the DNA is TGCAGCGTGAGCGGGTCGGGCCCGAACACCGGGGAGCTGTTTTTT.

Only a few counts were recorded for this clone. V usage is TRBV29-1 and J usage is TRBJ2-1, with 8 bases that match TRBD1. This CDR3 spans 13 amino acids. In germline, CDR1 is SQVTM, CDR2 ANQGSEA. V lost 4 bases, J lost 8 bases, and 7 bases stayed unmatched. The CDR3 loop is CSVGDRPGDEQFF. Here the CDR3 DNA reads TGCAGCGTTGGGGACAGGCCAGGGGATGAGCAGTTCTTC.

The chain carries TRBV5-1 and TRBJ2-7; the D gene is possibly TRBD1 (6 bases). Germline CDR1 reads SGHRS; CDR2 reads YFSETQ. V was cut by 5 bases and J by 0 bases, with 12 bases left in between. The CDR3 runs to 14 residues. CDR3 sequence reads: CASRIDRISYEQYF. Here the CDR3 DNA reads TGCGCCAGCAGAATCGACAGGATCTCCTACGAGCAGTACTTC.

The genes are TRBV30 and TRBJ1-3, with D unresolved. Trimming removed 3 bases at V and 6 bases at J, with 6 bases between. The CDR3 consists of 11 residues. CDR1 is GTSNPN, CDR2 SVGIG, per germline (reference sequence). The CDR3 DNA follows: TGTGCCTGGAGGCCGTTAAACACCATATATTTT. As protein: CAWRPLNTIYF.

This clone was seen a few times. This sequence joins TRBV7-9 and TRBJ2-3; D remains ambiguous. Germline V CDR1 and CDR2: SEHNR, FQNEAQ (reference sequence). This CDR3 has 12 residues. The V gene lost 8 bases and the J gene lost 3 bases, with 9 bases spanning the gap. CDR3 nucleotides: TGTGCCAGCTCAGGCTTGACAGATACGCAGTATTTT. It yields the protein CASSGLTDTQYF.

The rearrangement uses TRBV7-2 and TRBJ1-2; no clear D gene. Per germline, CDR1 SGHTA and CDR2 FQGNSA. Between the trimmed V and J ends, which lost 5 bases and 3 bases, there was a span of 10 bases. This CDR3 has 13 residues. The CDR3 DNA reads TGTGCCAGCAGCGCCGGTCCCGACTATGGCTACACCTTC. Its protein product is CASSAGPDYGYTF.

The chain employs TRBV2 and TRBJ2-2; D ambiguous. Per germline, CDR1 SNHLY and CDR2 FYNNEI. V was clipped by 3 bases and J by 4 bases, with 9 bases between them. This CDR3 has 14 amino acids. The CDR3 spells CASSDDLGTGELFF. For the CDR3, the DNA is TGTGCCAGCAGTGATGATTTGGGCACCGGGGAGCTGTTTTTT.

This clone showed up just once. The chain carries TRBV6-1 and TRBJ1-2, with D perhaps TRBD1 (5 bases). V lost 7 bases, J lost 2 bases, and 14 bases lay in between. The CDR3 has 14 residues. Germline CDR1 and CDR2: MNHNS and SASEGT. The CDR3, as DNA: TGTGCCAGCACGGATAAGGGACGGAACTATGGCTACACCTTC. Translation gives CASTDKGRNYGYTF.

The chain joins TRBV28 to TRBJ2-4, with TRBD2 as a possible D gene (7 bases). The V end lost 6 bases, the J end lost 6 bases, and 15 bases lay between the germline ends. The CDR3 covers 14 residues. Germline CDR1 MDHEN, CDR2 SYDVKM. CDR3 nucleotide sequence: TGTGCCAGCAGCCTCGGGGGGCTCCTAAACATTCAGTACTTC. This sequence encodes CASSLGGLLNIQYF.

The chain couples TRBV6-5 to TRBJ1-1; no clear D. V was trimmed by 3 bases and J by 4 bases, leaving 9 bases between them. Germline V gene lookup returns CDR1 MNHEY and CDR2 SVGAGI. The CDR3 length is 13 residues. CDR3 coding DNA: TGTGCCAGCAGTTATCAAGCCCTCACTGAAGCTTTCTTT. The encoded protein is CASSYQALTEAFF.

The V gene is TRBV30, the J gene TRBJ1-5, with a weak D call TRBD1 (5 bases). The CDR3 is 13 residues long. CDR1 is GTSNPN, CDR2 SVGIG, per germline (reference sequence). V lost 2 bases, J lost 6 bases, and 11 bases lay in between. This CDR3 reads CAWSRMGLQPQHF. The CDR3, as DNA: TGTGCCTGGAGTAGGATGGGGCTTCAGCCCCAGCATTTT.

The V gene is TRBV29-1, the J gene TRBJ1-5; 8 bases match TRBD1. Losses at the gene ends were 4 bases for V and 7 bases for J; bases not matched to a gene: 6. CDR1 is SQVTM, CDR2 ANQGSEA, per germline. The CDR3 is 13 amino acids. The CDR3 protein is CSVASSGGQPQHF. In nucleotides, the CDR3 is TGCAGCGTTGCGTCGTCAGGGGGCCAGCCCCAGCATTTT.

The chain employs TRBV7-9 and TRBJ2-7; D is perhaps TRBD1 or TRBD2 (5 bases each). Germline loops: CDR1 SEHNR, CDR2 FQNEAQ (reference sequence). V lost 0 bases to trimming and J lost 2 bases, with 11 bases between them. This CDR3 region has 15 residues. The CDR3 sequence: CASSLARDPTYEQYF. The CDR3, as DNA: TGTGCCAGCAGCTTAGCGAGGGACCCTACCTACGAGCAGTACTTC.

The chain employs TRBV4-1 and TRBJ2-6; D uncertain. CDR1 is MGHRA, CDR2 YSYEKL, per germline. V lost 4 bases and J lost 2, with 15 bases in between. There are 17 residues in the CDR3. The CDR3 DNA sequence: TGCGCCAGCAGCCCGACCCACCCCCTGACTGGGGCCAACGTCCTGACTTTC. As protein: CASSPTHPLTGANVLTF.

This clone was recorded many times. CDR3 nucleotide sequence: TGTGCCAGCAGCTTAAGTTGGCAGGGCCTCACCTTC. Residues: CASSLSWQGLTF. This chain links TRBV7-2 with TRBJ1-2, with D possibly being TRBD1 (5 bases). The CDR3 runs to 12 residues. Germline V gene sequence: CDR1 SGHTA, CDR2 FQGNSA. V gave up 2 bases and J gave up 13 bases, with 14 bases separating them.

The rearrangement links TRBV18 to TRBJ1-1; D perhaps matches TRBD1 (5 bases). The ends were cut back, 1 base at V and 0 bases at J, with 21 bases in the middle. This CDR3 region has 19 residues. Germline V lookup: CDR1 KGHSH, CDR2 LQKENI. The CDR3 sequence: CASSPLGIGTASVNTEAFF. The CDR3 DNA follows: TGTGCCAGCTCACCACTAGGGATTGGGACGGCATCTGTGAACACTGAAGCTTTCTTT.

The rearrangement links TRBV6-5 to TRBJ2-6, with 9 bases that match TRBD1. Germline-derived CDR1 and CDR2 are MNHEY and SVGAGI. The CDR3 length is 13 residues. The V gene end was trimmed by 10 bases and the J gene end by 6 bases; junction bases not matched to a gene: 4. The CDR3 loop is CATRDREANVLTF. Written as DNA, the CDR3 is TGTGCCACACGGGACAGGGAGGCCAACGTCCTGACTTTC.

The chain is built from TRBV7-9 and TRBJ2-1; D is tentatively TRBD1 or TRBD2 (5 bases each). V shed 7 bases and J shed 6 bases, with 22 bases lying between them. The CDR3 spans 16 residues. Germline loops: CDR1 SEHNR, CDR2 FQNEAQ (reference sequence). The DNA for the CDR3 is TGTGCCAGCAACCAAGGGGCCGGGGCCGCCTCCAATGAGCAGTTCTTC. It translates to CASNQGAGAASNEQFF.